The 19 T cell receptor beta chains below come from one sample, sequenced in a study of early T cells in non-severe SARS-CoV-2 infection. TCRdb reprocessed the 5' RACE reads via MiXCR and lists one record per CDR3 protein. The sample holds roughly 80,000 distinct CDR3 sequences, approximately 10% seen once. The sequenced sample was whole blood, obtained at baseline. These receptors were obtained from an adult who was a healthcare worker with PCR-confirmed SARS-CoV-2 infection or an uninfected control (not recorded which).

This clonotype came up a few times. This rearrangement joins TRBV6-5 to TRBJ2-5, with 8 bases identical to TRBD2. Trimming removed 2 bases from V and 5 bases from J; junction bases left unmatched: 4. The CDR3 sequence is 14 residues long. CDR1 and CDR2 (germline): MNHEY, SVGAGI. In nucleotides, the CDR3 is TGTGCCAGCAGTTACAGAGCGGGGGAGGAGACCCAGTACTTC. It is translated as CASSYRAGEETQYF.

This chain joins TRBV19 and TRBJ2-7; D possibly corresponds to TRBD1 (5 bases). This CDR3 contains 14 residues. Trimming removed 5 bases at V and 2 bases at J, with 13 bases between. Looked up from germline, CDR1 is LNHDA and CDR2 is SQIVND (reference sequence). Written as DNA, the CDR3 is TGTGCCAGTAGTCTTGGACAATTCGCCTACGAGCAGTACTTC. Translated: CASSLGQFAYEQYF.

This clonotype was picked up many times. J is TRBJ2-5 and V is TRBV28, with D perhaps matching TRBD1 (5 bases). The length of the CDR3 is 13 residues. V was pared by 6 bases and J by 4 bases, with 12 bases between. Germline V lookup: CDR1 MDHEN, CDR2 SYDVKM. The CDR3 sequence is CASRIDSRETQYF. In DNA, the CDR3 is TGTGCCAGCAGAATAGACAGCCGAGAGACCCAGTACTTC.

The sample holds many counts of this clonotype. J is TRBJ2-2 and V is TRBV10-3; tentative D call: TRBD1 (6 bases). This CDR3 contains 16 residues. The V and J ends lost 2 bases and 5 bases respectively, with 15 bases between them. The germline gives CDR1 ENHRY, CDR2 SYGVKD. CDR3 region: CAISEDRSRWTGELFF. CDR3 nucleotide sequence: TGTGCCATCAGTGAGGACAGGTCGAGATGGACCGGGGAGCTGTTTTTT.

This clonotype came up a few times. This chain links TRBV6-6 with TRBJ2-1, with TRBD1 matching 9 bases. Germline V gene sequence: CDR1 MNHNY, CDR2 SVGAGI (reference sequence). This CDR3 spans 14 amino acids. Unmatched junction bases numbered 8, after V lost 6 bases and J lost 8 bases. DNA for the CDR3: TGTGCCAGCAGCCGGACAGGGGTGGGGGATGAGCAGTTCTTC. Its translation: CASSRTGVGDEQFF.

The chain couples TRBV29-1 to TRBJ2-1, with TRBD1 identical over 9 bases. Trimming took 7 bases from V and 6 from J; bases not matched to a gene: 10. This CDR3 has 14 amino acids. Germline CDR1 reads SQVTM; CDR2 reads ANQGSEA. The CDR3 is CSASPGQGINEQFF. The CDR3 DNA reads TGCAGCGCAAGTCCGGGACAGGGTATCAATGAGCAGTTCTTC.

This clonotype was counted ten times or more. The CDR3 loop is CSAGLGGAGNQPQHF. The CDR3 DNA sequence: TGCAGTGCGGGCCTCGGAGGAGCGGGCAATCAGCCCCAGCATTTT. The genes are TRBV20-1 and TRBJ1-5; D is unresolved. CDR1 is DFQATT and CDR2 is SNEGSKA in the germline V gene (reference sequence). CDR3 size: 15 residues. V was cut by 6 bases and J by 2 bases, with 17 bases left in between.

This clonotype turned up a few times. This sequence joins TRBV9 and TRBJ2-3; the D gene is possibly TRBD2 (5 bases). The V gene lost 0 bases and the J gene lost 9 bases, with 14 bases spanning the gap. CDR1 is SGDLS and CDR2 is YYNGEE in the germline V gene. The CDR3 runs 14 residues. This CDR3 reads CASSVEPDEGTQYF. CDR3 sequence (DNA): TGTGCCAGCAGCGTAGAGCCAGATGAGGGCACGCAGTATTTT.

This clonotype turned up a few times. The V call is TRBV4-2, the J call TRBJ1-1; maybe TRBD1 (6 bases). The CDR3 has 17 residues. V lost 0 bases, J lost 0 bases, and 14 bases lay in between. Germline V CDR1 and CDR2: LGHNA, YNFKEQ. CDR3 region: CASSQENRVFLNTEAFF. The DNA of the CDR3 is TGTGCCAGCAGCCAAGAAAACAGGGTATTCTTGAACACTGAAGCTTTCTTT.

This clonotype has a handful of counts. The chain recombines TRBV5-1 with TRBJ2-3, with 8 positions matching TRBD2. Germline CDR1 SGHRS, CDR2 YFSETQ. Unmatched junction bases numbered 17, after V lost 5 bases and J lost 3 bases. This CDR3 contains 18 residues. CDR3 region: CASSRGTSPREVTDTQYF. The CDR3, as DNA: TGCGCCAGCAGTCGGGGGACGAGTCCGCGGGAGGTGACAGATACGCAGTATTTT.

This clonotype was seen repeatedly, ten times or more. The chain uses TRBV20-1 and TRBJ1-1; TRBD1 is a possible D gene (5 bases). The V end lost 5 bases, the J end lost 0 bases, and 10 bases lay between the germline ends. Germline loops: CDR1 DFQATT, CDR2 SNEGSKA (reference sequence). The CDR3 contains 13 residues. CDR3 coding DNA: TGCAGTGCTTTGGGGCCGTTGAACACTGAAGCTTTCTTT. This gives the protein CSALGPLNTEAFF.

CDR3 coding DNA: TGTGCCAGCAGCTCCCGGACTAGCGGGGGGCCGCAGTATTTT. Protein sequence: CASSSRTSGGPQYF. The chain is built from TRBV7-2 and TRBJ2-3; TRBD2 matches at 14 bases. This CDR3 spans 14 amino acids. The V segment lost 4 bases and the J segment 10 bases; nucleotides outside the gene matches: 4. In germline, CDR1 is SGHTA, CDR2 FQGNSA.

For this clonotype: This sequence may be a read error, since a much larger clone differs from it by one base. V and J are TRBV9 and TRBJ1-2; the D is unclear. The CDR3 totals 15 residues. Looked up from germline, CDR1 is SGDLS and CDR2 is YYNGEE. The CDR3 loop reads CAGSVGHEGHYGYTF. CDR3 sequence (DNA): TGTGCCGGCAGCGTAGGTCACGAAGGCCACTATGGCTACACCTTC.

This clonotype is medium-sized (0.01 to 0.1%) in the sample. The chain carries TRBV27 and TRBJ1-1; D possibly corresponds to TRBD1 (5 bases). The CDR3 spans 13 residues. Germline CDR1 reads MNHEY; CDR2 reads SMNVEV (reference sequence). V lost 4 bases, J lost 6 bases, and 12 bases lay in between. The CDR3: CASSWAGRSEAFF. The DNA for the CDR3 is TGTGCCAGCAGTTGGGCGGGGCGATCTGAAGCTTTCTTT.

The V and J genes are TRBV20-1 and TRBJ1-1, with 7 positions matching TRBD1. Unmatched junction bases numbered 4, after V lost 5 bases and J lost 1 base. Germline V lookup: CDR1 DFQATT, CDR2 SNEGSKA (reference sequence). The CDR3 is 13 residues long. CDR3 loop: CSAGGQQNTEAFF. For the CDR3, the DNA is TGCAGTGCTGGGGGACAGCAGAACACTGAAGCTTTCTTT.

This clonotype occurred a few times. This chain uses TRBV7-2 with TRBJ1-2; 8 nucleotides match TRBD1. V lost 3 bases to trimming and J lost 7 bases; unmatched junction nucleotides: 10. CDR1 and CDR2 from the germline V gene are SGHTA and FQGNSA. The CDR3 has 15 residues. CDR3 loop: CASSLETGTGRGYTF. CDR3 nucleotides: TGTGCCAGCAGCTTGGAAACCGGGACAGGTCGTGGCTACACCTTC. Looking up the rest from reference TRBV7-2 and TRBJ1-2 gives the full variable domain: GAGVSQSPSNKVTEKGKDVELRCDPISGHTALYWYRQSLGQGLEFLIYFQGNSAPDKSGLPSDRFSAERTGGSVSTLTIQRTQQEDSAVYLCASSLETGTGRGYTFGSGTRLTVV.

Only a few counts were recorded for this clonotype. This CDR3 reads CASSLLMGSGEQFF. In DNA form, the CDR3 reads TGTGCCAGCAGTTTACTGATGGGGTCGGGTGAGCAGTTCTTC. This rearrangement joins TRBV27 to TRBJ2-1; D call uncertain. CDR1 is MNHEY and CDR2 is SMNVEV in the germline V gene (reference sequence). The CDR3 has 14 residues. V lost 2 bases, J lost 9 bases, and 14 bases lay in between.

This chain uses TRBV4-1 with TRBJ1-6; 9 bases align to TRBD1. V was clipped by 0 bases and J by 7 bases; unmatched bases: 4. There are 16 residues in the CDR3. Germline lookup yields CDR1 MGHRA and CDR2 YSYEKL. The chain's CDR3 is CASSQEQQGANSPLHF. CDR3 bases: TGCGCCAGCAGCCAAGAGCAACAGGGGGCAAATTCACCCCTCCACTTT.

In this sample, this clonotype turned up a few times. This chain connects TRBV28 to TRBJ2-4, with D perhaps TRBD1 or TRBD2 (5 bases each). V was cut by 1 base and J by 8 bases, with 9 bases left in between. Germline CDR1 MDHEN, CDR2 SYDVKM. The CDR3 is 13 residues long. The CDR3: CASSLSGADIQYF. As DNA, the CDR3 is TGTGCCAGCAGTTTATCCGGGGCTGACATTCAGTACTTC.